This T cell receptor (beta chain) was obtained from a study of cytomegalovirus exposure and HLA in healthy donors. Assay used: immunoSEQ multiplex PCR; TCRdb lists only in-frame clones, some missing. The profile shows a few hundred thousand clones, almost 90% of them singletons. Germline assignment: CDR1 LGHNA and CDR2 YSLEER. CDR3 length: 14 amino acids. The ends were cut back, 0 bases at V and 12 bases at J, with 17 bases in the middle. The sample comprised PBMCs. This clonotype originated in a woman between 18 and 29 years old in good health and CMV-seronegative. The genes are TRBV4-3 and TRBJ1-2; possibly TRBD1 for D (6 bases). The CDR3 DNA reads TGCGCCAGCAGCCAAGATATCACAGGGAGGGGGGACACCTTC. Amino acid sequence: CASSQDITGRGDTF.